Each of the 18 T cell receptor beta chains below was sequenced from the same sample in a study of OX40 agonist ivuxolimab in advanced cancers. The method was immunoSEQ multiplex PCR; TCRdb's version includes in-frame clones alone and lacks a portion of them. The sample yields approximately 60,000 clones, roughly 82% seen once. Here the sequenced sample was CD4+ or CD8+ T cells sorted from blood, taken in a trial of the OX40 agonist ivuxolimab. All receptors come from an adult with an advanced solid tumor such as melanoma, head and neck, liver or kidney cancer.

There are a few counts of this clone. The V and J genes are TRBV5-4 and TRBJ2-5; D gene unclear. There are 13 residues in the CDR3. From germline, CDR1 is SGHNT and CDR2 YYREEE (reference sequence). V was clipped by 7 bases and J by 0 bases, with 10 bases between them. As DNA, the CDR3 is TGTGCCAGCTCGGTGGGCAACCAAGAGACCCAGTACTTC. Translation: CASSVGNQETQYF.

CDR3 region: CASSQARGGVQETQYF. CDR3 bases: TGCGCCAGCAGCCAAGCCCGGGGGGGGGTTCAAGAGACCCAGTACTTC. The rearrangement links TRBV4-3 to TRBJ2-5; 8 positions match TRBD2. This CDR3 spans 16 amino acids. Germline-derived CDR1 and CDR2 are LGHNA and YSLEER. Trimming took 1 base from V and 2 from J; bases not matched to a gene: 6.

The V gene is TRBV7-2, the J gene TRBJ2-1; 13 bases align to TRBD2. Germline V gives CDR1 SGHTA, CDR2 FQGNSA. The CDR3 totals 15 residues. V was pared by 5 bases and J by 8 bases, with 6 bases of the junction left unmatched. The DNA for the CDR3 is TGTGCCAGCAGCCGGACTAGCGGGAGTTCGGATGAGCAGTTCTTC. The encoded protein is CASSRTSGSSDEQFF.

The rearrangement joins TRBV9 to TRBJ2-2; 8 positions agree with TRBD1. The CDR3 runs to 18 residues. Germline values: CDR1 SGDLS, CDR2 YYNGEE. Trimming cost V 1 base and J 5 bases; bases outside gene matches: 13. Here the CDR3 reads CASSVTIGGRGHTGELFF. The CDR3 DNA reads TGTGCCAGCAGCGTAACGATTGGAGGCAGGGGGCATACCGGGGAGCTGTTTTTT.

The rearrangement links TRBV20-1 to TRBJ2-7; possibly TRBD1 for D (5 bases). V was cut by 2 bases and J by 6 bases, with 8 bases left in between. This CDR3 has 11 amino acids. The germline CDR1 and CDR2 sequences are DFQATT and SNEGSKA (reference sequence). CDR3 protein: CSARTDSEQYF. The DNA for the CDR3 is TGCAGTGCTAGAACAGACAGCGAGCAGTACTTC.

The chain uses TRBV18 and TRBJ2-3; 9 nucleotides align to TRBD2. CDR3 length: 15 amino acids. Trimming cost V 0 bases and J 4 bases; bases outside gene matches: 2. Germline CDR1 reads KGHSH; CDR2 reads LQKENI. The CDR3, as DNA: TGTGCCAGCTCACCACCGGGCGGGAGGGCAGATACGCAGTATTTT. Amino acids: CASSPPGGRADTQYF.

This clone was seen more than once but under ten times. This chain uses TRBV7-9 with TRBJ1-2; D ambiguous. Trimming took 5 bases from V and 4 from J, leaving 17 bases between them. Germline CDR1 and CDR2: SEHNR and FQNEAQ (reference sequence). The CDR3 spans 15 residues. The CDR3 bases are TGTGCCAGCAGCCCTAGACTTTCTTGGGGCTATGGCTACACCTTC. Its translation: CASSPRLSWGYGYTF.

V and J are TRBV7-9 and TRBJ1-4, with D perhaps TRBD1 (5 bases). V gave up 5 bases and J gave up 0 bases, with 13 bases separating them. The CDR3 sequence is 16 residues long. The germline V gene has CDR1 SEHNR and CDR2 FQNEAQ (reference sequence). The CDR3 DNA reads TGTGCCAGCAGCCAACCTAGGGGAGCAACTAATGAAAAACTGTTTTTT. Amino acid sequence: CASSQPRGATNEKLFF.

The table lists this clone with a few counts. This chain links TRBV7-2 with TRBJ2-3; no clear D gene. V lost 2 bases and J 2 bases, leaving 2 bases between the germline ends. CDR3 size: 12 residues. Germline assignment: CDR1 SGHTA and CDR2 FQGNSA. The CDR3 region is CASSLFTDTQYF. DNA for the CDR3: TGTGCCAGCAGCTTATTCACAGATACGCAGTATTTT.

This chain connects TRBV11-3 to TRBJ2-7; 8 bases fit TRBD1. The CDR3 loop spans 15 amino acids. Trimming cost V 6 bases and J 1 base; bases outside gene matches: 8. CDR1 SGHNT and CDR2 YENEEA come from the germline V gene. CDR3 coding DNA: TGTGCCAGCAGTCTCGGACAGGGAGGATCCTACGAGCAGTACTTC. It encodes CASSLGQGGSYEQYF.

This clone showed up just a few times. This chain links TRBV7-9 with TRBJ1-2; TRBD1 is a possible D gene (5 bases). The germline V and J ends were trimmed by 6 bases and 4 bases, with 9 bases remaining between them. The CDR3 spans 12 residues. Germline CDR1 and CDR2: SEHNR and FQNEAQ (reference sequence). CDR3 loop: CASSRGTYGYTF. CDR3 bases: TGTGCCAGCAGTAGAGGGACCTATGGCTACACCTTC. Full variable domain (rest looked up from reference TRBV7-9 and TRBJ1-2): DTGVSQNPRHKITKRGQNVTFRCDPISEHNRLYWYRQTLGQGPEFLTYFQNEAQLEKSRLLSDRFSAERPKGSFSTLEIQRTEQGDSAMYLCASSRGTYGYTFGSGTRLTVV.

The chain links TRBV11-3 to TRBJ2-3; D remains unclear. This CDR3 has 16 amino acids. Trimming took 2 bases from V and 1 from J, leaving 13 bases between them. Germline CDR1 reads SGHNT; CDR2 reads YENEEA. The CDR3 DNA reads TGTGCCAGCAGCTTAAGGAGTTTAACCCGCACAGATACGCAGTATTTT. Its translation is CASSLRSLTRTDTQYF.

The chain uses TRBV11-2 and TRBJ2-7; weak D call: TRBD1 (5 bases). Germline values: CDR1 SGHAT, CDR2 FQNNGV. The V end was cut by 3 bases, the J end by 3 bases, with 9 bases between. The CDR3 contains 13 residues. The CDR3 sequence: CASSFTDNYEQYF. As DNA, the CDR3 is TGTGCCAGCAGCTTCACGGACAACTACGAGCAGTACTTC.

The chain joins TRBV9 to TRBJ2-7, with 10 bases lining up with TRBD1. CDR3 length: 16 amino acids. Germline V gene data show CDR1 as SGDLS and CDR2 as YYNGEE. V shed 0 bases and J 2 bases; nucleotides not matched to a gene: 5. This CDR3 is CASSVGPGQGTYEQYF. The CDR3 region has the DNA TGTGCCAGCAGCGTAGGGCCGGGACAGGGGACCTACGAGCAGTACTTC.

The rearrangement joins TRBV7-6 to TRBJ2-1, with D possibly TRBD2 on 6 matching bases. The germline V and J ends were trimmed by 1 base and 2 bases, with 15 bases remaining between them. The germline V gene has CDR1 SGHVS and CDR2 FNYEAQ. The CDR3 covers 17 residues. CDR3 nucleotide sequence: TGTGCCAGCAGCTTAGTTAGCGGAACGGCAGCCTACAATGAGCAGTTCTTC. Translating gives CASSLVSGTAAYNEQFF. Full variable domain (outside the CDR3, taken from reference TRBV7-6 and TRBJ2-1): GAGVSQSPRYKVTKRGQDVALRCDPISGHVSLYWYRQALGQGPEFLTYFNYEAQQDKSGLPNDRFSAERPEGSISTLTIQRTEQRDSAMYRCASSLVSGTAAYNEQFFGPGTRLTVL.

To note about this clone: One junction end disagrees with the germline gene, perhaps due to a read error. The same CDR3 arises from other DNA sequences in this sample as well. This chain uses TRBV30 with TRBJ1-3; D is ambiguous. Germline CDR1 and CDR2: GTSNPN and SVGIG (reference sequence). CDR3 length: 14 residues. The DNA for the CDR3 is TGTGCCTGGAGCGTATCGTGGTCTGAAAACACCATATATTTT. It yields the protein CAWSVSWSENTIYF. Together with reference TRBV30 and TRBJ1-3, the CDR3 gives the full variable domain: SQTIHQWPATLVQPVGSPLSLECTVEGTSNPNLYWYRQAAGRGLQLLFYSVGIGQISSEVPQNLSASRPQDRQFILSSKKLLLSDSGFYLCAWSVSWSENTIYFGEGSWLTVV.

This chain connects TRBV29-1 to TRBJ2-2; weak D call: TRBD2 (5 bases). V was trimmed by 3 bases and J by 1 base, leaving 9 bases between them. CDR3 length: 14 residues. Germline CDR1 reads SQVTM; CDR2 reads ANQGSEA. CDR3 protein: CSVDNRGNTGELFF. The CDR3 DNA sequence: TGCAGCGTTGATAATCGGGGGAACACCGGGGAGCTGTTTTTT.

This clone showed up just once. The chain has TRBV4-3 and TRBJ1-4; the match to TRBD1 covers 9 bases. This CDR3 contains 15 residues. Trimming removed 3 bases from V and 7 bases from J; junction bases left unmatched: 6. Germline loops: CDR1 LGHNA, CDR2 YSLEER. The CDR3 is CASSQHRGRGEKLFF. CDR3 DNA sequence: TGCGCCAGCAGCCAGCACAGGGGGCGCGGTGAAAAACTGTTTTTT.